One and the same sample provided the 20 T cell receptor beta chains below, sequenced in a study of PD-1 and CTLA-4 blockade in melanoma. Profiling relied on immunoSEQ multiplex PCR, and the TCRdb table lists in-frame clones only, not all of them. This table holds roughly 16,000 clones, around 70% found once. This specimen consisted of CD8+ T cells from peripheral blood, obtained before anti-PD-1 treatment. Receptor source: a human donor with melanoma.

The V and J genes are TRBV7-2 and TRBJ1-2, with 10 nucleotides matching TRBD1. Germline CDR1 and CDR2: SGHTA and FQGNSA. V lost 1 base to trimming and J lost 3 bases; unmatched junction nucleotides: 14. This CDR3 comprises 19 residues. The DNA for the CDR3 is TGTGCCAGCAGCTTAGGGGTAACGGGACAGGGGCTATGGGACTATGGCTACACCTTC. This codes for CASSLGVTGQGLWDYGYTF.

V is TRBV11-2 and J is TRBJ2-1, with 7 bases that match TRBD2. There are 16 residues in the CDR3. The germline gives CDR1 SGHAT, CDR2 FQNNGV. V was pared by 6 bases and J by 4 bases, with 12 bases of the junction left unmatched. CDR3 DNA sequence: TGTGCCAGCAGAACGACTAGCCCTAGGAGTTACAATGAGCAGTTCTTC. Translating it yields CASRTTSPRSYNEQFF.

The chain has TRBV4-1 and TRBJ2-3; no clear D gene. From germline, CDR1 is MGHRA and CDR2 YSYEKL. This CDR3 has 13 residues. Trimming took 1 base from V and 3 from J, leaving 5 bases between them. CDR3: CASSQVETDTQYF. CDR3 nucleotide sequence: TGCGCCAGCAGCCAAGTGGAGACAGATACGCAGTATTTT.

The genes are TRBV7-9 and TRBJ2-5; D assignment may be TRBD1 or TRBD2 (7 bases each). The CDR3 spans 17 residues. Trimming removed 1 base from V and 0 bases from J, with 15 bases in between. Germline lookup yields CDR1 SEHNR and CDR2 FQNEAQ (reference sequence). CDR3 residues: CASSLVGRGQNQETQYF. As DNA, the CDR3 is TGTGCCAGCAGCTTAGTTGGGAGGGGACAGAACCAAGAGACCCAGTACTTC.

This clone occurred once. The rearrangement joins TRBV6-5 to TRBJ2-7; 9 nucleotides align to TRBD1. V was pared by 5 bases and J by 3 bases, with 5 bases of the junction left unmatched. The germline V gene encodes CDR1 MNHEY and CDR2 SVGAGI. The CDR3 is 14 amino acids. The CDR3 reads CASSNTGGNYEQYF. The CDR3, as DNA: TGTGCCAGCAGTAATACAGGGGGCAACTACGAGCAGTACTTC.

This sequence joins TRBV4-1 and TRBJ2-1, with 7 bases that match TRBD2. V gave up 4 bases and J gave up 0 bases; unmatched junction bases: 6. The CDR3 is 16 amino acids. Germline CDR1 is MGHRA and CDR2 is YSYEKL. CDR3 protein: CASSPRGGSSYNEQFF. Here the CDR3 DNA reads TGCGCCAGCAGCCCTCGGGGCGGGAGCTCCTACAATGAGCAGTTCTTC.

In this sample, this clone turned up once. The V gene is TRBV2, the J gene TRBJ2-1; D is possibly TRBD1 (5 bases). The CDR3 is made up of 14 amino acids. V was clipped by 8 bases and J by 8 bases, with 19 bases between them. Germline values: CDR1 SNHLY, CDR2 FYNNEI. For the CDR3, the DNA is TGTGCCAGCCCCTACGAGGCAGGGAACCATGAGCAGTTCTTC. Its translation is CASPYEAGNHEQFF.

The chain carries TRBV10-3 and TRBJ1-1; TRBD1 matches 8 bases. Germline lookup yields CDR1 ENHRY and CDR2 SYGVKD. Trimming removed 6 bases from V and 3 bases from J; junction bases left unmatched: 6. This CDR3 region has 14 residues. CDR3 residues: CAIRQDREDTEAFF. The CDR3 nucleotides are TGTGCCATCAGGCAGGACAGGGAAGACACTGAAGCTTTCTTT.

In the case of this clone: One end of the junction varies from germline; a read error may be responsible. This chain links TRBV4-2 with TRBJ1-3; D not certain. Per germline, CDR1 LGHNA and CDR2 YNFKEQ. CDR3 size: 13 residues. As DNA, the CDR3 is TGTGCCAGCAGCCAAGTGGCTGGGAACACCATATATTTT. Its protein product is CASSQVAGNTIYF.

The count of this clone is one. The rearrangement links TRBV7-6 to TRBJ2-2; 10 bases are a match to TRBD1. Germline loops: CDR1 SGHVS, CDR2 FNYEAQ. Losses at the gene ends were 2 bases for V and 0 bases for J; bases not matched to a gene: 3. This CDR3 has 17 amino acids. CDR3 coding DNA: TGTGCCAGCAGCTTAAGGACAGGGGGAGCGAACACCGGGGAGCTGTTTTTT. Amino acid sequence: CASSLRTGGANTGELFF.

The chain joins TRBV13 to TRBJ2-3, with 10 bases lining up with TRBD1. The CDR3 covers 18 residues. With V trimmed by 5 bases and J by 2 bases, 13 bases remained unmatched. The germline V gene encodes CDR1 PRHDT and CDR2 FYEKMQ (reference sequence). The CDR3 region is CASSLFRLTGGPTDTQYF. CDR3 nucleotide sequence: TGTGCCAGCAGCCTATTTAGACTGACAGGGGGCCCCACAGATACGCAGTATTTT.

The chain combines TRBV29-1 with TRBJ2-1; TRBD2 matches at 7 bases. Germline CDR1 reads SQVTM; CDR2 reads ANQGSEA. This CDR3 comprises 13 residues. Unmatched junction bases numbered 6, after V lost 3 bases and J lost 7 bases. DNA of the CDR3: TGCAGCGTTGATAGCGCCGGGGGGAATGAGCAGTTCTTC. It yields the protein CSVDSAGGNEQFF.

The genes are TRBV27 and TRBJ2-3, with 13 bases that match TRBD2. CDR3 length equals 19 residues. Germline assignment: CDR1 MNHEY and CDR2 SMNVEV (reference sequence). V was clipped by 5 bases and J by 2 bases; unmatched bases: 13. This chain's CDR3 is CASSLGTSGAGAPTDTQYF. DNA for the CDR3: TGTGCCAGCAGTCTCGGGACTAGCGGGGCTGGTGCTCCCACAGATACGCAGTATTTT.

The chain recombines TRBV30 with TRBJ2-7, with D hard to call. The CDR3 consists of 13 residues. CDR1 and CDR2 from the germline V gene are GTSNPN and SVGIG (reference sequence). Trimming stripped 7 bases from V and 0 bases from J, with 13 bases between. The CDR3 spells CASAFFNSYEQYF. CDR3 nucleotide sequence: TGTGCCTCCGCATTCTTTAACTCCTACGAGCAGTACTTC.

By sample fraction, this clone is large. The chain joins TRBV4-1 to TRBJ2-1, with D perhaps TRBD1 or TRBD2 (6 bases each). Looked up from germline, CDR1 is MGHRA and CDR2 is YSYEKL. V lost 1 base and J 3 bases, leaving 16 bases between the germline ends. CDR3 length: 17 residues. The CDR3 reads CASSQGRGTHNYNEQFF. As DNA, the CDR3 is TGCGCCAGCAGCCAAGGGCGCGGGACACACAACTACAATGAGCAGTTCTTC.

V is TRBV28 and J is TRBJ1-5; TRBD1 is a possible D gene (5 bases). The ends were cut back, 6 bases at V and 3 bases at J, with 12 bases in the middle. This CDR3 has 14 residues. CDR1 and CDR2 (germline): MDHEN, SYDVKM. CDR3 region: CASSPRQYNQPQHF. The CDR3 coding sequence is TGTGCCAGCAGCCCTAGACAGTACAATCAGCCCCAGCATTTT.

The V call is TRBV7-6, the J call TRBJ2-1; TRBD2 matches 9 bases. This CDR3 region has 16 residues. CDR1 is SGHVS, CDR2 FNYEAQ, per germline. V was pared by 6 bases and J by 7 bases, with 13 bases of the junction left unmatched. CDR3 sequence reads: CASSQTAGGSGNEQFF. Here the CDR3 DNA reads TGTGCCAGCAGTCAAACTGCGGGAGGGTCGGGGAATGAGCAGTTCTTC.

The rearrangement links TRBV19 to TRBJ2-3; D is possibly TRBD1 (5 bases). The CDR3 length is 16 residues. The germline gives CDR1 LNHDA, CDR2 SQIVND (reference sequence). V dropped 4 bases and J dropped 6 bases, with 20 bases sitting between them. CDR3 nucleotides: TGTGCCAGTAGTACCCTGGGGCTAGGCAAAGGGGATACGCAGTATTTT. It codes for CASSTLGLGKGDTQYF.

V is TRBV5-1 and J is TRBJ2-1; 8 nucleotides agree with TRBD2. The V gene end was trimmed by 5 bases and the J gene end by 5 bases; junction bases not matched to a gene: 9. The CDR3 length is 15 residues. Germline loops: CDR1 SGHRS, CDR2 YFSETQ. The CDR3 DNA sequence: TGCGCCAGCAGGCCGGTGCGGGAGGTCCACAATGAGCAGTTCTTC. Amino acids: CASRPVREVHNEQFF. The full variable domain, completed using reference TRBV5-1 and TRBJ2-1, is KAGVTQTPRYLIKTRGQQVTLSCSPISGHRSVSWYQQTPGQGLQFLFEYFSETQRNKGNFPGRFSGRQFSNSRSEMNVSTLELGDSALYLCASRPVREVHNEQFFGPGTRLTVL.

This clone appeared once. The genes are TRBV11-2 and TRBJ1-2; no clear D. The germline V and J ends were trimmed by 4 bases and 6 bases, with 15 bases remaining between them. The CDR3 has 14 amino acids. In germline, CDR1 is SGHAT, CDR2 FQNNGV. The DNA of the CDR3 is TGTGCCAGCAGCTGGAACCTGGACGACCATGGCTACACCTTC. Its translation is CASSWNLDDHGYTF.